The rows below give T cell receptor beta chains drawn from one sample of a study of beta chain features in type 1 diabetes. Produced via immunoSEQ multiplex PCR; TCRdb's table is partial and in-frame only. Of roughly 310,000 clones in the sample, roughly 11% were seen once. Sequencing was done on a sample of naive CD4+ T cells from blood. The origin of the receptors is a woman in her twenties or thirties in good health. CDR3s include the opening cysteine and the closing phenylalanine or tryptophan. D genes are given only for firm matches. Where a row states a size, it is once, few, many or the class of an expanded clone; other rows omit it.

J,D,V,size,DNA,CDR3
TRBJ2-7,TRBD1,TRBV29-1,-,TGCAGCGTTGAAGAATGGACAGGGAACTCCTACGAGCAGTACTTC,CSVEEWTGNSYEQYF
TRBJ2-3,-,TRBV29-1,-,TGCAGCGTTGGAGGAGCGTGGGGGGCAGATACGCAGTATTTT,CSVGGAWGADTQYF
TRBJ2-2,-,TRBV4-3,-,TGCGCCAGCAGCCAAGGCCCTCCGGGCGGGGTGAGCACCGGGGAGCTGTTTTTT,CASSQGPPGGVSTGELFF
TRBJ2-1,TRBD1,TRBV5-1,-,TGCGCCAGCAGCGCGGGACAGGATTACAATGAGCAGTTCTTC,CASSAGQDYNEQFF
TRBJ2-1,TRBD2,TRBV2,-,TGTGCCAGCATGCTAGCGGGAGTAGGGCAGTTCTTC,CASMLAGVGQFF
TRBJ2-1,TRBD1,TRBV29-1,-,TGCAGCGTCACAGGGGAATTAAGGAATGAGCAGTTCTTC,CSVTGELRNEQFF
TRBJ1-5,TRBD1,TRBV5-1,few,TGCGCCAGCAGCGAGGACAGGGTGAGGGTGCCCCAGCATTTT,CASSEDRVRVPQHF
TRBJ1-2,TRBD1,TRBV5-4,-,TGTGCCAGCAGCCGGGACAGGGAGGCTGGGCCCTATGGCTACACCTTC,CASSRDREAGPYGYTF
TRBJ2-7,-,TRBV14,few,TGTGCCAGCAGCCGATCGAGGGGGTCTTCCACCTACGAGCAGTACTTC,CASSRSRGSSTYEQYF
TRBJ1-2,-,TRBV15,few,TGTCCAACTCGGGGGGGCTATGGCTACACCTTC,CPTRGGYGYTF
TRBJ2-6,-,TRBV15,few,TGTGCCACCAGCGGGGCCCCCGTCTCTGGGGCCAACGTCCTGACTTTC,CATSGAPVSGANVLTF
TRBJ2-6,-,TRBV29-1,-,TGCAGCGTTGGTAGTCCCCCTGGGGCCAACGTCCTGACTTTC,CSVGSPPGANVLTF
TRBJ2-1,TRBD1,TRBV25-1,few,TGTGCCAGCAGTGAACCGCGAGGGACAGACAACAATGAGCAGTTCTTC,CASSEPRGTDNNEQFF
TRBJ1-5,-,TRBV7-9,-,TGTGCCAGCAGTAAAGACGCGGGTGTCAATCAGCCCCAGCATTTT,CASSKDAGVNQPQHF
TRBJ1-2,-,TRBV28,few,TGTGCCAGCAAAGCCCCTCCTTGGTATGGCTACACCTTC,CASKAPPWYGYTF
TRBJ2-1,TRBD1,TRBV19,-,TGTGCCAGTAGTATCGACAGGGGTAATGAGCAGTTCTTC,CASSIDRGNEQFF
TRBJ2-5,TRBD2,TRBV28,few,TGTGCCAGCAGTCCGCCACCGGGACTAGCGGGAGATGAGACCCAGTACTTC,CASSPPPGLAGDETQYF
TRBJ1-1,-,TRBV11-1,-,TGTGCCAGCAGCTTATTCGTGAACACTGAAGCTTTCTTT,CASSLFVNTEAFF
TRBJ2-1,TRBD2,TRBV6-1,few,TGTGCCAGCAGTGAAGCGTCGGGACTAGGGGATGAGCAGTTCTTC,CASSEASGLGDEQFF
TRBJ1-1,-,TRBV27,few,TGTGCCAGCAGTCGCCAGGAGAACACTGAAGCTTTCTTT,CASSRQENTEAFF
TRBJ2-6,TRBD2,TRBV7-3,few,TGTGCCAGCAGCTCCGGCGGGGGGCTTGGGGCCAACGTCCTGACTTTC,CASSSGGGLGANVLTF
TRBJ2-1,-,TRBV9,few,TGTGCCAGCAGCGGACTAGTGAGTGAGCAGTTCTTC,CASSGLVSEQFF
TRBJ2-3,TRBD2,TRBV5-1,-,TGCGCCAGCAGCTTGAACGTACCTAGCGGGAGGGCCGCAGATACGCAGTATTTT,CASSLNVPSGRAADTQYF
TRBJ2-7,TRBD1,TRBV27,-,TGTGCCAGCAGTTTCGGGACAGGGGTTTACGACGAGCAGTACTTC,CASSFGTGVYDEQYF
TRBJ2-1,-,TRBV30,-,TGTGCCTGGAGTGTACAGGGTCGCTCCTACAATGAGCAGTTCTTC,CAWSVQGRSYNEQFF
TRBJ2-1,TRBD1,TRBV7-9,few,TGTGCCAGCAGCCCCTTCGGAACAGGGGACAATGAGCAGTTCTTC,CASSPFGTGDNEQFF
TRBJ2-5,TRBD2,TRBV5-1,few,TGCGCCAGCAGCTTGGATACGGGAGGATCGGAGACCCAGTACTTC,CASSLDTGGSETQYF
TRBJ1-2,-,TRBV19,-,TGTGCCAGTATCCGGGGGAACTATGGCTACACCTTC,CASIRGNYGYTF
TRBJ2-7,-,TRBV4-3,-,TGCGCCAGCAGCCGAGACTTGACAGTTACCTACGAGCAGTACTTC,CASSRDLTVTYEQYF
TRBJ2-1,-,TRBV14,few,TGTGCCAGCAGCCATATACGTGAAGCGGATATCTACAATGAGCAGTTCTTC,CASSHIREADIYNEQFF
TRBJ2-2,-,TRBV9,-,TGTGCCAGCAGCGTAGAGCTTTCTAGCAACACCGGGGAGCTGTTTTTT,CASSVELSSNTGELFF
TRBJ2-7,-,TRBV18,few,TGTGCCAGCTCACGTCTTCCGACAGGCTACGAGCAGTACTTC,CASSRLPTGYEQYF
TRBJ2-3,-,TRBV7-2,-,TGTGCCAGCGGTAGACAGGGAGGTGGCGCAGATACGCAGTATTTT,CASGRQGGGADTQYF
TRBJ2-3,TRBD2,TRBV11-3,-,TGTGCCAGCAGCTTCACTAGCGGGGATACGCAGTATTTT,CASSFTSGDTQYF
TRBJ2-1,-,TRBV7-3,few,TGTGCCAGCAGCTTAGGTCTATCCGGTAGCGGTGCCTACAATGAGCAGTTCTTC,CASSLGLSGSGAYNEQFF
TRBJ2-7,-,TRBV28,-,TGTGCCAGCAGTCTCGCCTCGGACTCCTCCTACGAGCAGTACTTC,CASSLASDSSYEQYF
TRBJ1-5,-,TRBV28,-,TGTGCCAGCAGTTTGGGCAGTTATCAGCCCCAGCATTTT,CASSLGSYQPQHF
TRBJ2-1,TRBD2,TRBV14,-,TGTGCCAGCAGCCACATACTAACTAGCGGTTCCTACAATGAGCAGTTCTTC,CASSHILTSGSYNEQFF
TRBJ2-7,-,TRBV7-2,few,TGTGCCAGCAGCTCTCCAGCGACCTACGAGCAGTACTTC,CASSSPATYEQYF
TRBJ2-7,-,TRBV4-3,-,TGCGCCAGCAGCCAAGAAAACGGTCTCGAGCAGTACTTC,CASSQENGLEQYF